Following are 7 T cell receptor beta chains from one sample sequenced in a study of T-cell reconstitution after alpha-beta-depleted transplantation in children. The TCRbeta library was prepared with unique molecular identifiers. One entry per CDR3 protein results from TCRdb running MiXCR on the PCR reads. The table shows over 100,000 distinct CDR3 sequences, with 10% occurring only once. The material was PBMCs, obtained before TCRalphabeta/CD19-depleted stem cell transplant. These receptors originate from a boy between 2 and 15 years old with acute lymphoblastic leukemia, due to receive a stem cell transplant.

This clonotype was seen ten or more times. V is TRBV2 and J is TRBJ1-1; D ambiguous. V lost 1 base and J lost 8, with 11 bases in between. Germline assignment: CDR1 SNHLY and CDR2 FYNNEI. This CDR3 is built from 13 residues. CDR3 sequence (DNA): TGTGCCAGCAGTGAAGGACTAGGCTTGGAAGCTTTCTTT. The encoded protein is CASSEGLGLEAFF. Full variable domain (missing parts from reference TRBV2 and TRBJ1-1): EPEVTQTPSHQVTQMGQEVILRCVPISNHLYFYWYRQILGQKVEFLVSFYNNEISEKSEIFDDQFSVERPDGSNFTLKIRSTKLEDSAMYFCASSEGLGLEAFFGQGTRLTVV.

This clonotype was seen repeatedly, ten times or more. The V and J genes are TRBV20-1 and TRBJ2-1, with 10 bases matching TRBD2. The CDR3 is 15 amino acids. Unmatched junction bases numbered 5, after V lost 0 bases and J lost 6 bases. The V gene's germline CDR1 is DFQATT and CDR2 SNEGSKA (reference sequence). CDR3 in amino acids: CSARDLAGDLNEQFF. The CDR3 nucleotides read TGCAGTGCTAGAGATCTAGCGGGAGATCTCAATGAGCAGTTCTTC.

In this sample, this clonotype turned up a few times. This chain links TRBV30 with TRBJ2-2, with 9 bases aligning to TRBD1. The germline gives CDR1 GTSNPN, CDR2 SVGIG (reference sequence). There are 16 residues in the CDR3. J was trimmed by 5 bases and V by 3 bases; bases with no gene match: 10. The CDR3 DNA reads as TGTGCCTGGAGCCCGATAGGGACAGGGAAAACCGGGGAGCTGTTTTTT. Encoded protein: CAWSPIGTGKTGELFF.

V usage is TRBV3-1 and J usage is TRBJ2-2; D gene ambiguous. This CDR3 contains 15 residues. Trimming took off 0 bases at V and 5 bases at J, with 10 bases between the two ends. Per germline, CDR1 LGHDT and CDR2 YNNKEL (reference sequence). The CDR3 loop reads CASSQDSHHTGELFF. The DNA of the CDR3 is TGTGCCAGCAGCCAAGATTCCCACCATACCGGGGAGCTGTTTTTT.

V and J are TRBV5-1 and TRBJ2-3, with D perhaps matching TRBD1 (6 bases). The V end was cut by 0 bases, the J end by 0 bases, with 17 bases between. CDR3 length: 18 residues. Germline assignment: CDR1 SGHRS and CDR2 YFSETQ. For the CDR3, the DNA is TGCGCCAGCAGCTTGGCCGGAAACCCAGGGGCTAGCACAGATACGCAGTATTTT. Its protein product is CASSLAGNPGASTDTQYF. The entire variable domain, with the rest obtained from reference TRBV5-1 and TRBJ2-3, is as follows: KAGVTQTPRYLIKTRGQQVTLSCSPISGHRSVSWYQQTPGQGLQFLFEYFSETQRNKGNFPGRFSGRQFSNSRSEMNVSTLELGDSALYLCASSLAGNPGASTDTQYFGPGTRLTVL.

The J gene is TRBJ1-6, the V gene TRBV28; D is uncertain. The CDR3 has 18 residues. Trimming shortened V by 5 bases and J by 0 bases, and 17 bases separated the two germline ends. Germline V gene data show CDR1 as MDHEN and CDR2 as SYDVKM. Here the CDR3 reads CASSPRQGKSSYNSPLHF. The CDR3 DNA sequence: TGTGCCAGCAGTCCCCGACAAGGGAAGAGCTCCTATAATTCACCCCTCCACTTT.

The table lists this clonotype with a few counts. The chain couples TRBV4-1 to TRBJ1-4; 11 positions match TRBD1. Looked up from germline, CDR1 is MGHRA and CDR2 is YSYEKL. CDR3 size: 15 residues. The trim removed 2 bases at V and 8 bases at J, leaving 4 bases unmatched. DNA for the CDR3: TGCGCCAGCAGCCAACTTGGGACAGGGGGAGAAAAACTGTTTTTT. Its translation: CASSQLGTGGEKLFF.